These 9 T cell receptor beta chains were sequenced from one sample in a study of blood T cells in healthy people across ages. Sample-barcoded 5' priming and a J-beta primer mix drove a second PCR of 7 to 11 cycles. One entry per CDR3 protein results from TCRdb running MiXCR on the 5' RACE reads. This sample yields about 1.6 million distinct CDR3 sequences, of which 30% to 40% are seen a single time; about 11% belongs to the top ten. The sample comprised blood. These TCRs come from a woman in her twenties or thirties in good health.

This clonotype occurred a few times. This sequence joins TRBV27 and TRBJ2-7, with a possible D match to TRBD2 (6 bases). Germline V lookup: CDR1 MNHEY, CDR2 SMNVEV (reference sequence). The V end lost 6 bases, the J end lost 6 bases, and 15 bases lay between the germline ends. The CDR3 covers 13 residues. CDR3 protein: CASSWVGGSEQYF. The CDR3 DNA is TGTGCCAGCAGCTGGGTGGGGGGAAGCGAGCAGTACTTC.

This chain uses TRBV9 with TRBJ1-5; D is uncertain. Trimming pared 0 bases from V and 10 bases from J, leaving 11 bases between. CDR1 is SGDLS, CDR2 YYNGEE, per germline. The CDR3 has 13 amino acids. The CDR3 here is CASSVGPAKPQHF. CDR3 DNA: TGTGCCAGCAGCGTAGGGCCCGCCAAACCCCAGCATTTT.

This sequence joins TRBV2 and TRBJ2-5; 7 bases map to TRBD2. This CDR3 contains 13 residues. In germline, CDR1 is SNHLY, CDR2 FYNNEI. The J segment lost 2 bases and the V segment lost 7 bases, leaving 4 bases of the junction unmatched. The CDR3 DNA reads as TGTGCCAGCAAGAGCGGGGAACAAGAGACCCAGTACTTC. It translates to CASKSGEQETQYF.

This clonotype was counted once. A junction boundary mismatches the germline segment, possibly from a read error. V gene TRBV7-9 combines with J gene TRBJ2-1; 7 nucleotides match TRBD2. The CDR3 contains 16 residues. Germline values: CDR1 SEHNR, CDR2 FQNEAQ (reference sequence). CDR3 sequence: CTSSLALAGVRDEQFF. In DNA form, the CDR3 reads TGTACCAGCAGCTTAGCGCTTGCGGGAGTAAGAGATGAGCAGTTCTTC.

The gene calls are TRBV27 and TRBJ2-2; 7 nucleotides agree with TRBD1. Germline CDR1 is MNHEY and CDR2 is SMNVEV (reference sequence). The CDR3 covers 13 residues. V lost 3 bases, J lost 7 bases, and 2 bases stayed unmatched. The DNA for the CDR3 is TGTGCCAGCAGTTTTGCAGGGGGCGGGGAGCTGTTTTTT. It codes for CASSFAGGGELFF.

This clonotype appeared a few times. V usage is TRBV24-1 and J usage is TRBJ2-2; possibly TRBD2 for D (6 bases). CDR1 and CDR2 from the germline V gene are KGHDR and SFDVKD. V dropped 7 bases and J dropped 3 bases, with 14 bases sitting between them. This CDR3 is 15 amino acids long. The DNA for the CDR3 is TGTGCCACCAGCCTGACCGGGAGAGACACCGGGGAGCTGTTTTTT. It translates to CATSLTGRDTGELFF.

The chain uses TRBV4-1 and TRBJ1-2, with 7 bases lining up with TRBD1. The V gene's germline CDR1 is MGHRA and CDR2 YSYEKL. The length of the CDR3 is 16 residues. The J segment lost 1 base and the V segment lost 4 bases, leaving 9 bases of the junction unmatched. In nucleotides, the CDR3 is TGCGCCAGCAGCCCGGTCGGGACAGAGTTTAACTATGGCTACACCTTC. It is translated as CASSPVGTEFNYGYTF.

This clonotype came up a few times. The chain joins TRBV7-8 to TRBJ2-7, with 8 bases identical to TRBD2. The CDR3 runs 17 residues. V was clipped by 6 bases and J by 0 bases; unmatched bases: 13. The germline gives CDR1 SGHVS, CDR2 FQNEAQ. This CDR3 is CASSLSRGGRSSYEQYF. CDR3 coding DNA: TGTGCCAGCAGTCTGAGCCGGGGGGGGAGGAGCTCCTACGAGCAGTACTTC.

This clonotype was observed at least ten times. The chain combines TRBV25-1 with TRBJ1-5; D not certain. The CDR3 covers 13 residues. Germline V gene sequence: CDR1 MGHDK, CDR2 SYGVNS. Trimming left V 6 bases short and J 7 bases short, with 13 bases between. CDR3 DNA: TGTGCCAGCAGCCCGGGTGGCGGGCAGCCCCAGCATTTT. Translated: CASSPGGGQPQHF.